The 25 T cell receptor beta chains below were found in one sample sequenced in a study of T cells in tuberculosis. Profiling relied on immunoSEQ multiplex PCR, and the TCRdb table lists in-frame clones only, not all of them. The sample contains roughly 45,000 clones, approximately 94% of which appear only once. The material sequenced was PBMCs. These receptors all come from a donor aged 10 to 29 with latent tuberculosis or without tuberculosis infection. Some clones in this sample may be carry-over from other donors' samples.

The chain carries TRBV19 and TRBJ1-2; the match to TRBD1 covers 9 bases. The V and J ends lost 4 bases and 4 bases, in that order; junction bases with no gene match: 7. CDR3 length: 15 residues. Germline V gene sequence: CDR1 LNHDA, CDR2 SQIVND (reference sequence). CDR3 nucleotide sequence: TGTGCCAGTAGTACCCGGGACAGGGAGACCTATGGCTACACCTTC. It translates to CASSTRDRETYGYTF.

The chain links TRBV28 to TRBJ2-3; the match to TRBD2 covers 9 bases. After removal of 6 bases from V and 5 bases from J, the junction contained 6 bases not matched to a gene. This CDR3 region has 14 residues. CDR1 and CDR2 from the germline V gene are MDHEN and SYDVKM. For the CDR3, the DNA is TGTGCCAGCAGGCGGGAGGGCCATAAAGATACGCAGTATTTT. Translated: CASRREGHKDTQYF.

This clone was picked up one time. V and J are TRBV28 and TRBJ1-2, with D tentatively TRBD1 (5 bases). The V gene's germline CDR1 is MDHEN and CDR2 SYDVKM. This CDR3 is 13 amino acids long. V was cut by 6 bases and J by 5 bases, with 13 bases left in between. The CDR3 coding sequence is TGTGCCAGCAGCCCTAGGGAGGGGTATGGCTACACCTTC. Protein: CASSPREGYGYTF.

The chain is built from TRBV4-3 and TRBJ2-7, with D unclear. The CDR3 has 13 amino acids. V was clipped by 3 bases and J by 0 bases, with 6 bases between them. Germline assignment: CDR1 LGHNA and CDR2 YSLEER. The CDR3 nucleotides are TGCGCCAGCAGCCATCGGGTCTCCTACGAGCAGTACTTC. The encoded protein is CASSHRVSYEQYF.

The chain links TRBV2 to TRBJ1-1; D ambiguous. Between the trimmed V and J ends, which lost 4 bases and 4 bases, there was a span of 7 bases. This CDR3 region has 12 residues. Germline CDR1 SNHLY, CDR2 FYNNEI. CDR3: CASSVTRTEAFF. In DNA form, the CDR3 reads TGTGCCAGCAGTGTGACTCGCACTGAAGCTTTCTTT.

V is TRBV7-7 and J is TRBJ2-7; 8 bases match TRBD2. Germline trimming cut 2 bases from V and 4 bases from J; bases unmatched to any gene: 4. Germline V gene data show CDR1 as SSHAT and CDR2 as FNYEAQ (reference sequence). This CDR3 has 14 amino acids. CDR3 in DNA: TGTGCCAGCAGCTTATCACTAGCGGCATACGAGCAGTACTTC. It is translated as CASSLSLAAYEQYF.

J is TRBJ2-2 and V is TRBV18; D not resolved. The CDR3 extends over 15 amino acids. V lost 5 bases, J lost 0 bases, and 10 bases lay in between. Germline CDR1 reads KGHSH; CDR2 reads LQKENI. The CDR3 coding sequence is TGTGCCAGCTCATCGGTTACAGCGAACACCGGGGAGCTGTTTTTT. Protein: CASSSVTANTGELFF.

The chain couples TRBV29-1 to TRBJ1-2, with D maybe TRBD1 (6 bases). Trimming stripped 5 bases from V and 4 bases from J, with 17 bases between. The CDR3 has 14 amino acids. Germline V lookup: CDR1 SQVTM, CDR2 ANQGSEA. This chain's CDR3 is CSVRPTGLLYGYTF. The CDR3 bases are TGCAGCGTTCGACCGACAGGCCTCCTCTATGGCTACACCTTC.

The V and J genes are TRBV19 and TRBJ1-5; 7 bases align to TRBD1. This CDR3 region has 15 residues. The trim removed 3 bases at V and 3 bases at J, leaving 5 bases unmatched. Germline V gene lookup returns CDR1 LNHDA and CDR2 SQIVND (reference sequence). The CDR3 sequence is CASSISGQVNQPQHF. DNA for the CDR3: TGTGCCAGTAGTATCAGTGGACAGGTCAATCAGCCCCAGCATTTT.

J is TRBJ2-3 and V is TRBV27, with 9 bases fitting TRBD2. With V trimmed by 2 bases and J by 3 bases, 6 bases remained unmatched. The CDR3 runs 16 residues. Germline V gene lookup returns CDR1 MNHEY and CDR2 SMNVEV (reference sequence). The chain's CDR3 is CASSLTAGGPTDTQYF. Here the CDR3 DNA reads TGTGCCAGCAGTTTAACGGCGGGAGGGCCGACAGATACGCAGTATTTT.

J is TRBJ2-7 and V is TRBV12-5; TRBD1 aligns across 9 bases. The CDR3 is made up of 15 amino acids. CDR1 and CDR2 (germline): LGHNT, FRNRAP. Trimming removed 5 bases from V and 6 bases from J; junction bases left unmatched: 11. The CDR3 reads CASGAVGTGFSEQYF. Here the CDR3 DNA reads TGTGCTAGTGGTGCCGTGGGGACAGGGTTTTCCGAGCAGTACTTC.

This chain uses TRBV5-6 with TRBJ2-2; D possibly corresponds to TRBD1 (6 bases). CDR3 size: 14 residues. V gave up 3 bases and J gave up 4 bases, with 10 bases separating them. Per germline, CDR1 SGHDT and CDR2 YYEEEE. CDR3 amino acids: CASSSGHPTGELFF. The CDR3, as DNA: TGTGCCAGCAGCTCGGGACACCCCACCGGGGAGCTGTTTTTT.

The rearrangement links TRBV10-3 to TRBJ2-3; 7 bases are a match to TRBD2. The junction had 0 bases not matched to a gene; V was cut back by 4 bases and J by 5 bases. Germline loops: CDR1 ENHRY, CDR2 SYGVKD. This CDR3 region has 12 residues. The CDR3, as DNA: TGTGCCATCAGTGGGGGGGGAGATACGCAGTATTTT. Its protein is CAISGGGDTQYF.

This clone occurred once. This sequence joins TRBV2 and TRBJ2-7; 9 bases fit TRBD2. Unmatched junction bases numbered 22, after V lost 2 bases and J lost 2 bases. CDR3 size: 21 residues. Germline values: CDR1 SNHLY, CDR2 FYNNEI. The CDR3 region is CASSERTSGGRARLTAYEQYF. The CDR3 DNA follows: TGTGCCAGCAGTGAACGGACATCGGGCGGGAGGGCCAGATTAACCGCCTACGAGCAGTACTTC.

The V and J genes are TRBV7-7 and TRBJ2-7; D may be TRBD1 (6 bases). The V gene's germline CDR1 is SSHAT and CDR2 FNYEAQ (reference sequence). This CDR3 comprises 12 residues. Trimming left V 4 bases short and J 5 bases short, with 9 bases between. The CDR3 sequence is CASSSTGHEQYF. The CDR3 coding sequence is TGTGCCAGCAGCTCGACAGGCCACGAGCAGTACTTC.

This sequence joins TRBV4-3 and TRBJ2-1, with TRBD1 as a possible D gene (6 bases). This CDR3 has 13 residues. V lost 5 bases, J lost 4 bases, and 9 bases lay in between. Per the germline V gene, CDR1 is LGHNA and CDR2 is YSLEER. DNA for the CDR3: TGCGCCAGCAGCTTAGGGGGATACAATGAGCAGTTCTTC. Its protein is CASSLGGYNEQFF.

This chain joins TRBV28 and TRBJ2-6; no definite D call. The CDR3 is made up of 15 amino acids. Trimming took 6 bases from V and 0 from J, leaving 9 bases between them. Germline assignment: CDR1 MDHEN and CDR2 SYDVKM. In DNA form, the CDR3 reads TGTGCCAGCAGCCAAACCGGCTCTGGGGCCAACGTCCTGACTTTC. Residues: CASSQTGSGANVLTF.

The rearrangement links TRBV4-3 to TRBJ1-1; D possibly corresponds to TRBD1 (6 bases). CDR3 length equals 17 residues. Per the germline V gene, CDR1 is LGHNA and CDR2 is YSLEER. V was clipped by 0 bases and J by 4 bases, with 18 bases between them. The CDR3 nucleotides are TGCGCCAGCAGCCAAGACAGGGGTACTTTGTCGGGCACTGAAGCTTTCTTT. It yields the protein CASSQDRGTLSGTEAFF.

The CDR3 sequence is CASSPLLQGAPHYGYTF. CDR3 DNA: TGTGCCAGCAGCCCCCTCTTACAGGGGGCCCCTCACTATGGCTACACCTTC. The genes are TRBV11-2 and TRBJ1-2; 9 bases fit TRBD1. Trimming cost V 5 bases and J 3 bases; bases outside gene matches: 13. The germline CDR1 and CDR2 sequences are SGHAT and FQNNGV. CDR3 length: 17 residues.

The chain couples TRBV10-1 to TRBJ2-1; TRBD1 matches at 9 bases. J was trimmed by 5 bases and V by 6 bases; bases with no gene match: 5. CDR3 length: 14 amino acids. Germline V gives CDR1 WNHNN, CDR2 SYGVQD (reference sequence). The CDR3 region has the DNA TGCGCCAGCAGGAGGACAGGGGCGGACAATGAGCAGTTCTTC. Its translation: CASRRTGADNEQFF.

This sequence joins TRBV29-1 and TRBJ2-5; TRBD2 matches at 10 bases. CDR1 is SQVTM, CDR2 ANQGSEA, per germline. The J segment lost 5 bases and the V segment lost 7 bases, leaving 16 bases of the junction unmatched. The CDR3 has 16 residues. CDR3 sequence: CSGQGLAGVVEETQYF. CDR3 nucleotide sequence: TGCAGCGGACAAGGGCTAGCGGGAGTTGTAGAGGAGACCCAGTACTTC. The full variable domain, rest sourced from reference TRBV29-1 and TRBJ2-5, is SAVISQKPSRDICQRGTSLTIQCQVDSQVTMMFWYRQQPGQSLTLIATANQGSEATYESGFVIDKFPISRPNLTFSTLTVSNMSPEDSSIYLCSGQGLAGVVEETQYFGPGTRLLVL.

The V and J genes are TRBV5-6 and TRBJ1-2; TRBD1 matches at 7 bases. This CDR3 has 16 amino acids. J lost 6 bases, V lost 3 bases, and 14 bases had no gene match. Germline V gives CDR1 SGHDT, CDR2 YYEEEE. CDR3 amino acids: CASSSQTFTGVDGYTF. The CDR3 nucleotides are TGTGCCAGCAGCTCACAAACATTCACAGGGGTGGATGGCTACACCTTC.

This chain links TRBV29-1 with TRBJ2-7, with 10 nucleotides matching TRBD1. This CDR3 has 11 residues. Germline values: CDR1 SQVTM, CDR2 ANQGSEA. The V and J ends lost 7 bases and 6 bases, in that order; junction bases with no gene match: 3. CDR3 coding DNA: TGCAGCGGGTGGACAGGGGGCGAGCAGTACTTC. Amino acid sequence: CSGWTGGEQYF.

The chain links TRBV27 to TRBJ2-5, with 7 positions matching TRBD1. CDR3 length equals 14 residues. Germline V lookup: CDR1 MNHEY, CDR2 SMNVEV (reference sequence). With V trimmed by 3 bases and J by 3 bases, 4 bases remained unmatched. The CDR3 loop reads CASSLTGLEETQYF. Here the CDR3 DNA reads TGTGCCAGCAGTTTGACAGGGTTGGAAGAGACCCAGTACTTC.

V is TRBV25-1 and J is TRBJ2-2; 12 bases fit TRBD2. This CDR3 has 16 residues. V was clipped by 6 bases and J by 6 bases; unmatched bases: 8. CDR1 is MGHDK and CDR2 is SYGVNS in the germline V gene. The CDR3: CASRGTTSGRPGELFF. Written as DNA, the CDR3 is TGTGCCAGCAGGGGAACGACTAGCGGGAGACCCGGGGAGCTGTTTTTT.